The 18 T cell receptor beta chains below were found in one sample sequenced in a study of blood T cells in healthy people across ages. Combining a sample-barcoded 5' primer with a J-beta primer mix, a second PCR ran for roughly 7 to 12 cycles. TCRdb re-derived calls from the 5' RACE reads in MiXCR, one entry per CDR3 protein. The profile shows a few hundred thousand distinct CDR3 sequences, about 25% of them singletons. Sequenced material: blood. These receptors were taken from a woman in her sixties or seventies in good health.

This clonotype appeared many times. The chain's CDR3 is CASSFRGGEDGYTF. CDR3 DNA sequence: TGTGCCAGCAGCTTCCGGGGAGGAGAGGATGGCTACACCTTC. V and J are TRBV7-9 and TRBJ1-2; D gene uncertain. The germline V gene encodes CDR1 SEHNR and CDR2 FQNEAQ (reference sequence). This CDR3 comprises 14 residues. V was trimmed by 3 bases and J by 6 bases, leaving 14 bases between them.

The rearrangement uses TRBV20-1 and TRBJ2-1, with TRBD2 matching over 10 bases. V lost 4 bases, J lost 3 bases, and 12 bases stayed unmatched. The germline V gene encodes CDR1 DFQATT and CDR2 SNEGSKA (reference sequence). The CDR3 runs 17 residues. The CDR3 DNA sequence: TGCAGTGCTACCGGGACTAGCGCTCTCCTGTTCTACAATGAGCAGTTCTTC. Encoded protein: CSATGTSALLFYNEQFF.

This clonotype has only a few counts. V gene TRBV7-9 combines with J gene TRBJ2-7; D is ambiguous. This CDR3 is built from 13 residues. Trimming took 3 bases from V and 3 from J, leaving 9 bases between them. CDR1 SEHNR and CDR2 FQNEAQ come from the germline V gene (reference sequence). The CDR3 DNA reads as TGTGCCAGCAGCTTTTCGGCGGACTACGAGCAGTACTTC. The encoded protein is CASSFSADYEQYF.

The table lists this clonotype with a few counts. The CDR3 coding sequence is TGCAGTGCCCCTGACCTAGCGAATCTTTACGAGCAGTACTTC. Amino acids: CSAPDLANLYEQYF. The rearrangement uses TRBV20-1 and TRBJ2-7, with D possibly matching TRBD2 (6 bases). The CDR3 covers 14 residues. Trimming removed 6 bases at V and 4 bases at J, with 19 bases between. CDR1 and CDR2 from the germline V gene are DFQATT and SNEGSKA (reference sequence).

This clonotype showed up just a few times. The chain couples TRBV20-1 to TRBJ2-7; 9 bases map to TRBD2. The CDR3 extends over 15 amino acids. Germline lookup yields CDR1 DFQATT and CDR2 SNEGSKA (reference sequence). After removal of 6 bases from V and 3 bases from J, the junction contained 12 bases not matched to a gene. The CDR3 DNA reads as TGCAGTGCGACAGCGAGCGGGAGGTCCAACTACGAGCAGTACTTC. This translates into CSATASGRSNYEQYF.

This clonotype was observed a few times. The chain employs TRBV29-1 and TRBJ1-4, with 8 bases that match TRBD1. The CDR3 totals 14 residues. The junction had 4 bases not matched to a gene; V was cut back by 7 bases and J by 0 bases. Per germline, CDR1 SQVTM and CDR2 ANQGSEA. CDR3 region: CSGRDRTTNEKLFF. CDR3 nucleotide sequence: TGCAGCGGGAGGGACAGGACAACTAATGAAAAACTGTTTTTT.

The sample holds one count of this clonotype. CDR3 protein: CASSLERGSADTQYF. CDR3 nucleotides: TGCGCCAGCAGCTTAGAGAGGGGGAGCGCAGATACGCAGTATTTT. The V gene is TRBV5-1, the J gene TRBJ2-3; a weak D match, TRBD1 (6 bases). The CDR3 is 15 amino acids. The germline V and J ends were trimmed by 2 bases and 4 bases, with 14 bases remaining between them. Germline V CDR1 and CDR2: SGHRS, YFSETQ. Using reference TRBV5-1 and TRBJ2-3 for the parts outside the CDR3, the full variable domain is KAGVTQTPRYLIKTRGQQVTLSCSPISGHRSVSWYQQTPGQGLQFLFEYFSETQRNKGNFPGRFSGRQFSNSRSEMNVSTLELGDSALYLCASSLERGSADTQYFGPGTRLTVL.

Ten or more counts support this clonotype. The CDR3 DNA sequence: TGCAGCGGTCGGACGGCTGGGGCCAACGTCCTGACTTTC. Protein sequence: CSGRTAGANVLTF. This chain joins TRBV29-1 and TRBJ2-6; D unclear. Per the germline V gene, CDR1 is SQVTM and CDR2 is ANQGSEA. The CDR3 consists of 13 residues. V shed 7 bases and J shed 2 bases, with 9 bases lying between them. Full variable domain (missing parts from reference TRBV29-1 and TRBJ2-6): SAVISQKPSRDICQRGTSLTIQCQVDSQVTMMFWYRQQPGQSLTLIATANQGSEATYESGFVIDKFPISRPNLTFSTLTVSNMSPEDSSIYLCSGRTAGANVLTFGAGSRLTVL.

The chain joins TRBV27 to TRBJ1-2; 7 positions agree with TRBD1. V shed 6 bases, J shed 0 bases, and the junction held 4 bases outside the gene matches. In germline, CDR1 is MNHEY, CDR2 SMNVEV (reference sequence). The CDR3 length is 14 residues. The DNA for the CDR3 is TGTGCCAGCAGGAGGACAGGAACTAACTATGGCTACACCTTC. Amino acid sequence: CASRRTGTNYGYTF.

This clonotype has ten or more counts. The gene calls are TRBV5-5 and TRBJ2-5; D gene unclear. The DNA end is more similar to TRBJ2-7, so the J call may be wrong. CDR1 is SGHKS and CDR2 is YYEKEE in the germline V gene (reference sequence). The CDR3 is 13 residues long. CDR3 nucleotide sequence: TGTGCCAGCAGCCAGACTGTCGTCCACGAGCAGTACTTC. This translates into CASSQTVVHEQYF.

This clonotype has more than one count but fewer than ten. This chain connects TRBV28 to TRBJ2-1; a weak D match, TRBD1 (7 bases). Trimming took off 7 bases at V and 3 bases at J, with 16 bases between the two ends. The germline gives CDR1 MDHEN, CDR2 SYDVKM. This CDR3 is built from 15 residues. This chain's CDR3 is CASTVSGDSYNEQFF. The CDR3 coding sequence is TGTGCCAGCACGGTTTCGGGGGACAGCTACAATGAGCAGTTCTTC.

The chain has TRBV5-6 and TRBJ1-2; the match to TRBD1 covers 9 bases. Germline V gives CDR1 SGHDT, CDR2 YYEEEE. This CDR3 contains 18 residues. V lost 5 bases, J lost 4 bases, and 18 bases stayed unmatched. For the CDR3, the DNA is TGTGCCAGCAGACGTTTTGGCGTACGGGACAGGGCTCGCTATGGCTACACCTTC. Its translation is CASRRFGVRDRARYGYTF.

The table lists this clonotype with many counts. V and J are TRBV29-1 and TRBJ1-3; D call uncertain. From germline, CDR1 is SQVTM and CDR2 ANQGSEA. V was clipped by 4 bases and J by 3 bases, with 7 bases between them. This CDR3 comprises 12 residues. DNA of the CDR3: TGCAGCGTTGCGGGGTATGGAAACACCATATATTTT. Translating it yields CSVAGYGNTIYF.

This chain connects TRBV5-1 to TRBJ2-5; no clear D. V was clipped by 2 bases and J by 7 bases, with 15 bases between them. The V gene's germline CDR1 is SGHRS and CDR2 YFSETQ. The CDR3 runs to 14 residues. The CDR3 DNA follows: TGCGCCAGCAGCTTTGACGAGGAATCGGGGACCCAGTACTTC. Its protein is CASSFDEESGTQYF.

This chain uses TRBV5-1 with TRBJ1-1; TRBD1 might be the D (6 bases). V was shortened by 4 bases and J by 3 bases, with 16 bases between the two germline ends. The CDR3 spans 15 residues. The germline gives CDR1 SGHRS, CDR2 YFSETQ. As DNA, the CDR3 is TGCGCCAGCAGCCCTGGCGGAGGGGGAGACACTGAAGCTTTCTTT. Translation: CASSPGGGGDTEAFF.

CDR3 residues: CASSHTPDRVKETQYF. CDR3 coding DNA: TGCGCCAGCAGCCATACCCCGGACAGGGTCAAAGAGACCCAGTACTTC. V and J are TRBV5-1 and TRBJ2-5; the match to TRBD1 covers 8 bases. J was trimmed by 3 bases and V by 4 bases; bases with no gene match: 11. The CDR3 has 16 residues. Germline V lookup: CDR1 SGHRS, CDR2 YFSETQ.

The chain carries TRBV7-2 and TRBJ2-7, with 13 bases that match TRBD2. The germline V gene has CDR1 SGHTA and CDR2 FQGNSA. The CDR3 loop spans 15 amino acids. V lost 0 bases to trimming and J lost 4 bases; unmatched junction nucleotides: 0. CDR3 sequence reads: CASSLAGLAGYEQYF. CDR3 DNA: TGTGCCAGCAGCTTAGCGGGACTAGCGGGATACGAGCAGTACTTC.

The rearrangement joins TRBV18 to TRBJ2-7; D unclear. The CDR3 contains 12 residues. From germline, CDR1 is KGHSH and CDR2 LQKENI. Trimming took off 5 bases at V and 3 bases at J, with 8 bases between the two ends. In DNA, the CDR3 is TGTGCCAGCTCATCCACTCGCTACGAGCAGTACTTC. It encodes CASSSTRYEQYF.